This T cell receptor (beta chain) was identified during a study of siplizumab effects on memory and regulatory T cells. Study-wide results and limits: Assignment of a naive or memory phenotype failed for roughly 75-96% of the proliferating CD4+ or CD8+ clones.

This table comes from immunoSEQ multiplex PCR, and its TCRdb copy is limited to in-frame clones, with some not included. This table has approximately 100,000 clones, 94% appearing once. Per the germline V gene, CDR1 is WSHSY and CDR2 is SAAADI. V lost 3 bases to trimming and J lost 7 bases, with 11 bases between them. The CDR3 has 13 amino acids. This clone was recorded only once. Its antigen remains unknown. The chain recombines TRBV10-2 with TRBJ2-3; no clear D gene. Sample: Tregs sorted from blood. The clonotype originates from a human donor in good health. The CDR3 here is CASSDSPVNTQYF. CDR3 nucleotide sequence: TGCGCCAGCAGTGATTCTCCAGTCAATACGCAGTATTTT.